A selection of T cell receptor beta chains follows, all from one sample in a study of shared clonotypes between healthy human individuals. Profiled with immunoSEQ multiplex PCR; TCRdb holds only in-frame clones, not every one. The sample contains around 2,000,000 clones, about 95% of which appear only once. The sample comprised naive CD4+ T cells sorted from blood. The receptors stem from a young man in good health. CDR3s include the opening cysteine and the closing phenylalanine or tryptophan. A D gene is named only where the DNA matches it firmly. The size field is filled for only some rows; it gives once, few, many or a size class.

V: TRBV11-1
J: TRBJ1-1
size: NA
D: NA
DNA: TGTGCCAGCAGCCAACCGGGACAAGCGGTTAGGACTGAAGCTTTCTTT
CDR3: CASSQPGQAVRTEAFF

V: TRBV7-2
J: TRBJ1-6
size: NA
D: NA
DNA: TGTGCCAGCAGCTTAGGACAGGTGATACATTCACCCCTCCACTTT
CDR3: CASSLGQVIHSPLHF

V: TRBV19
J: TRBJ1-3
size: NA
D: NA
DNA: TGTGCCAGTAGTATTGGACCAGGGAGTGGAAACACCATATATTTT
CDR3: CASSIGPGSGNTIYF

V: TRBV27
J: TRBJ2-3
size: NA
D: TRBD1
DNA: TGTGCCAGCAGTCCACAGGGGATTAGCACAGATACGCAGTATTTT
CDR3: CASSPQGISTDTQYF

V: TRBV6-5
J: TRBJ2-2
size: few
D: NA
DNA: TGTGCCAGCAGGGACCCCAACACCGGGGAGCTGTTTTTT
CDR3: CASRDPNTGELFF

V: TRBV27
J: TRBJ2-5
size: once
D: TRBD1
DNA: TGTGCCAGCAGTCGCCCAGGGGGCAGAGAGACCCAGTACTTC
CDR3: CASSRPGGRETQYF

V: TRBV6-5
J: TRBJ2-7
size: NA
D: NA
DNA: TGTGCCAGCAGTTACGACAGCTACGAGCAGTACTTC
CDR3: CASSYDSYEQYF

V: TRBV7-9
J: TRBJ2-7
size: NA
D: NA
DNA: TGTGCCAGCGCCACAGGGTTCGACGAGCAGTACTTC
CDR3: CASATGFDEQYF

V: TRBV4-3
J: TRBJ2-1
size: once
D: NA
DNA: TGCGCCAGCAGCCAATCGTCTCGGACAGAATCTTTCTCCTACAATGAGCAGTTCTTC
CDR3: CASSQSSRTESFSYNEQFF

V: TRBV5-5
J: TRBJ2-7
size: NA
D: TRBD2
DNA: TGTGCCAGCAGCCCGGTAGGACTAGCGGGGGGGAGCGAGCAGTACTTC
CDR3: CASSPVGLAGGSEQYF

V: TRBV10-3
J: TRBJ1-1
size: NA
D: TRBD1
DNA: TGTGCCACCTCCAGGGGGCAGAGGACTGAAGCTTTCTTT
CDR3: CATSRGQRTEAFF

V: TRBV15
J: TRBJ2-7
size: NA
D: NA
DNA: TGTGCCACCAGCAGGGACACCTCCTACGAGCAGTACTTC
CDR3: CATSRDTSYEQYF

V: TRBV18
J: TRBJ1-2
size: NA
D: TRBD1
DNA: TGTGCCAGCTCACCACCCGGGACAGGGGGCAGGAATGGCTACACCTTC
CDR3: CASSPPGTGGRNGYTF

V: TRBV28
J: TRBJ1-1
size: NA
D: NA
DNA: TGTGCCAGCACGGCCTGGGGGAGCCCCACTGAAGCTTTCTTT
CDR3: CASTAWGSPTEAFF

V: TRBV5-1
J: TRBJ2-1
size: NA
D: NA
DNA: TGCGCCAGCAGCTTGGGATATGAGCAGTTCTTC
CDR3: CASSLGYEQFF

V: TRBV2
J: TRBJ2-7
size: once
D: NA
DNA: TGTGCCAGCAGTACCGGACCGCCCGGCGAGCAGTACTTC
CDR3: CASSTGPPGEQYF

V: TRBV5-5
J: TRBJ2-2
size: once
D: NA
DNA: TGTGCCAGCAGCGTATACACCGGGGAGCTGTTTTTT
CDR3: CASSVYTGELFF

V: TRBV5-1
J: TRBJ1-4
size: NA
D: TRBD1
DNA: TGCGCCAGCAGCTTTAACCCGGGACAGGGGGGCGAAAAACTGTTTTTT
CDR3: CASSFNPGQGGEKLFF

V: TRBV19
J: TRBJ2-7
size: NA
D: NA
DNA: TGTGCCAGTAGTACCGGGCCCGAGTCCGAGCAGTACTTC
CDR3: CASSTGPESEQYF

V: TRBV6-5
J: TRBJ2-1
size: NA
D: NA
DNA: TGTGCCAGCACGAGGCGGGATGAGCAGTTCTTC
CDR3: CASTRRDEQFF

V: TRBV5-4
J: TRBJ1-2
size: few
D: NA
DNA: TGTGCCAGCAGCGTGGAGGGTGCGCGTCGAGGCTACACCTTC
CDR3: CASSVEGARRGYTF

V: TRBV2
J: TRBJ1-1
size: NA
D: NA
DNA: TGTGCCAGCAGTGAAGTCGGAGAGAAGACTGAAGCTTTCTTT
CDR3: CASSEVGEKTEAFF

V: TRBV5-1
J: TRBJ1-1
size: once
D: NA
DNA: TGCGCCAGCAGCTTGGAACGGTGGAACACTGAAGCTTTCTTT
CDR3: CASSLERWNTEAFF

V: TRBV29-1
J: TRBJ2-7
size: NA
D: NA
DNA: TGCAGCGTTGGGGTTGGGGTAGAGCAGTACTTC
CDR3: CSVGVGVEQYF

V: TRBV9
J: TRBJ2-2
size: NA
D: NA
DNA: TGTGCCAGCAGGCTCGACGGGGACACCGGGGAGCTGTTTTTT
CDR3: CASRLDGDTGELFF

V: TRBV7-9
J: TRBJ2-1
size: NA
D: NA
DNA: TGTGCCAGCAGCTCCGGACGATTAAATCAGCAGTTCTTC
CDR3: CASSSGRLNQQFF

V: TRBV5-1
J: TRBJ2-3
size: NA
D: TRBD2
DNA: TGCGCCAGCAGCACGAGCGGGGGGGCAGATACGCAGTATTTT
CDR3: CASSTSGGADTQYF

V: TRBV19
J: TRBJ1-4
size: NA
D: NA
DNA: TGTGCCAGTAGTCTCCGGACGGGTGAAAAACTGTTTTTT
CDR3: CASSLRTGEKLFF

V: TRBV6-6
J: TRBJ2-7
size: NA
D: NA
DNA: TGTGCCAGCAGCCACAGGGCGGCTTACGAGCAGTACTTC
CDR3: CASSHRAAYEQYF

V: TRBV5-1
J: TRBJ1-5
size: NA
D: TRBD1
DNA: TGCGCCAGCAGCTTGGAGGGCAGGGGGAACCAGCCCCAGCATTTT
CDR3: CASSLEGRGNQPQHF

V: TRBV7-9
J: TRBJ2-1
size: NA
D: TRBD1
DNA: TGTGCCAGCAGCTTAACAGGGGGTGAGCAGTTCTTC
CDR3: CASSLTGGEQFF

V: TRBV2
J: TRBJ1-1
size: NA
D: NA
DNA: TGTGCCAGCAGTGAAAGTGGCACTGAAGCTTTCTTT
CDR3: CASSESGTEAFF

V: TRBV20-1
J: TRBJ1-1
size: few
D: NA
DNA: TGCAGTGCTAAACAGAACACTGAAGCTTTCTTT
CDR3: CSAKQNTEAFF

V: TRBV30
J: TRBJ1-6
size: NA
D: TRBD1
DNA: TGTGCCTGGAGTGGACAGGGGAATAATTCACCCCTCCACTTT
CDR3: CAWSGQGNNSPLHF

V: TRBV4-2
J: TRBJ2-5
size: NA
D: TRBD2
DNA: TGTGCCAGCAGCCAAGGTGGGGGGGAAGAGACCCAGTACTTC
CDR3: CASSQGGGEETQYF

V: TRBV5-1
J: TRBJ2-7
size: NA
D: TRBD2
DNA: TGCGCCAGCAGCTTTGACACTAGCGGGAGTCCGTACTTC
CDR3: CASSFDTSGSPYF

V: TRBV27
J: TRBJ1-6
size: NA
D: NA
DNA: TGTGCCAGCAGTCCAACCCCAAGGGGGGTTTCACCCCTCCACTTT
CDR3: CASSPTPRGVSPLHF

V: TRBV6-5
J: TRBJ2-7
size: once
D: NA
DNA: TGTGCCAGCAGTTTGCACGGCGGCGAGCAGTACTTC
CDR3: CASSLHGGEQYF

V: TRBV5-1
J: TRBJ2-7
size: NA
D: NA
DNA: TGCGCCAGCAGCCCGACCAGGGGGGACGAGCAGTACTTC
CDR3: CASSPTRGDEQYF

V: TRBV9
J: TRBJ2-7
size: NA
D: NA
DNA: TGTGCCAGCAGCGTAACGGTAGCGGAGGGGTTCTACGAGCAGTACTTC
CDR3: CASSVTVAEGFYEQYF

V: TRBV5-1
J: TRBJ2-1
size: NA
D: TRBD2
DNA: TGCGCCAGCAGCTTGCTAGCGGGAGTGCTCTCCTACAATGAGCAGTTCTTC
CDR3: CASSLLAGVLSYNEQFF

V: TRBV4-3
J: TRBJ1-4
size: NA
D: TRBD1
DNA: TGCGCCAGCAGCCAAACCCGCCCGGGCAGGGGGGATGAAAAACTGTTTTTT
CDR3: CASSQTRPGRGDEKLFF

V: TRBV5-5
J: TRBJ1-2
size: NA
D: NA
DNA: TGTGCCAGCAGCCGGGAACGACAGGAAGGGTTTGGCTACACCTTC
CDR3: CASSRERQEGFGYTF

V: TRBV18
J: TRBJ1-6
size: NA
D: NA
DNA: TGTGCCAGCTCACCATTGACAGCGAGCTCCTATAATTCACCCCTCCACTTT
CDR3: CASSPLTASSYNSPLHF

V: TRBV5-4
J: TRBJ1-4
size: once
D: TRBD1
DNA: TGTGCCAGCAGCTTAGGGACAGGGCACGAAAAACTGTTTTTT
CDR3: CASSLGTGHEKLFF

V: TRBV11-2
J: TRBJ2-1
size: NA
D: TRBD1
DNA: TGTGCCAGCAGCTTAAGGACAGGGGGCTACAATGAGCAGTTCTTC
CDR3: CASSLRTGGYNEQFF

V: TRBV28
J: TRBJ2-7
size: NA
D: NA
DNA: TGTGCCAGCAGTTTAGGGGCTTGGGGCGAGCAGTACTTC
CDR3: CASSLGAWGEQYF

V: TRBV10-3
J: TRBJ2-7
size: NA
D: NA
DNA: TGTGCCATGGGGCCCATCCAGCCCCCCTACGAGCAGTACTTC
CDR3: CAMGPIQPPYEQYF

V: TRBV7-9
J: TRBJ2-5
size: NA
D: TRBD1
DNA: TGTGCCAGCAGCTTAGTCGAGGGGGCGAGGATTGAGACCCAGTACTTC
CDR3: CASSLVEGARIETQYF

V: TRBV5-1
J: TRBJ2-7
size: NA
D: NA
DNA: TGCGCCAGCAGCTTGGAAGTTGGCGAGCAGTACTTC
CDR3: CASSLEVGEQYF

V: TRBV29-1
J: TRBJ1-4
size: NA
D: NA
DNA: TGCAGCGTTGGCCAGGTTAATGAAAAACTGTTTTTT
CDR3: CSVGQVNEKLFF

V: TRBV18
J: TRBJ2-7
size: NA
D: NA
DNA: TGTGCCAGCTCACCCAACAGCCCGAGCTCCTACGAGCAGTACTTC
CDR3: CASSPNSPSSYEQYF

V: TRBV19
J: TRBJ2-5
size: NA
D: TRBD1
DNA: TGTGCCAGTAGTCGGACTCAGGAGACAGGGGGCTTGGAGACCCAGTACTTC
CDR3: CASSRTQETGGLETQYF

V: TRBV5-4
J: TRBJ2-1
size: NA
D: NA
DNA: TGTGCCAGCAGCTTGAGTGGCGGAAGCTCCTACAATGAGCAGTTCTTC
CDR3: CASSLSGGSSYNEQFF

V: TRBV2
J: TRBJ1-2
size: NA
D: TRBD1
DNA: TGTGCCAGCACCTTGACAGGGCCAGATCGCTACACCTTC
CDR3: CASTLTGPDRYTF